One and the same sample provided the 14 T cell receptor beta chains below, sequenced in a study of blood T cell repertoires in COVID-19. TCRdb's table, derived via immunoSEQ multiplex PCR, lists solely in-frame clones and lacks some. The repertoire consists of approximately 90,000 clones, with 75% to 95% occurring once and the leading ten covering 1.7%. The sequencing sample was made of peripheral blood. The receptors were gathered from a man aged 60 to 75 with acute or convalescent COVID-19.

V gene TRBV3-1 (or the pseudogene TRBV3-2) combines with J gene TRBJ2-2; D might be TRBD1 (6 bases). The V end lost 2 bases, the J end lost 3 bases, and 10 bases lay between the germline ends. From germline, CDR1 is LGHDT and CDR2 YNNKEL (reference sequence). The CDR3 covers 15 residues. The DNA of the CDR3 is TGTGCCAGCAGCCAAAACAGGGCGGACACCGGGGAGCTGTTTTTT. Translation gives CASSQNRADTGELFF.

In DNA form, the CDR3 reads TGCGCCAGCAGGGGGACTAGCGTACACAATGAGCAGTTCTTC. It yields the protein CASRGTSVHNEQFF. The rearrangement joins TRBV5-1 to TRBJ2-1; 10 positions agree with TRBD2. V was pared by 5 bases and J by 5 bases, with 4 bases of the junction left unmatched. Per germline, CDR1 SGHRS and CDR2 YFSETQ. This CDR3 has 14 residues.

The chain carries TRBV11-3 and TRBJ1-1; D is unresolved. The CDR3 has 16 amino acids. Germline CDR1 is SGHNT and CDR2 is YENEEA. The V end lost 9 bases, the J end lost 4 bases, and 24 bases lay between the germline ends. The CDR3 sequence is CARLSWVGRGCTEAFF. As DNA, the CDR3 is TGTGCCAGACTTAGTTGGGTCGGTAGAGGGTGCACTGAAGCTTTCTTT.

This sequence joins TRBV2 and TRBJ1-4; 10 bases line up with TRBD1. Germline V CDR1 and CDR2: SNHLY, FYNNEI. V trimming: 8 bases; J trimming: 8 bases; junction bases outside the gene matches: 14. The CDR3 sequence is 16 residues long. The CDR3 region has the DNA TGTGCCAGCCTCCGGGACAGGGGACGGGTGGGAGAAAAACTGTTTTTT. Translation gives CASLRDRGRVGEKLFF. Supplemented by reference TRBV2 and TRBJ1-4, the full variable domain reads EPEVTQTPSHQVTQMGQEVILRCVPISNHLYFYWYRQILGQKVEFLVSFYNNEISEKSEIFDDQFSVERPDGSNFTLKIRSTKLEDSAMYFCASLRDRGRVGEKLFFGSGTQLSVL.

The chain couples TRBV5-1 to TRBJ1-2; 9 bases are a match to TRBD1. The junction had 4 bases not matched to a gene; V was cut back by 1 base and J by 6 bases. This CDR3 contains 14 residues. Germline CDR1 and CDR2: SGHRS and YFSETQ. CDR3 sequence: CASSLTGGVDGYTF. The CDR3 DNA sequence: TGCGCCAGCAGCTTGACAGGGGGCGTGGATGGCTACACCTTC.

This rearrangement joins TRBV6-5 to TRBJ1-1; no firm D call. The V gene's germline CDR1 is MNHEY and CDR2 SVGAGI. Trimming removed 6 bases from V and 5 bases from J, with 7 bases in between. The CDR3 runs to 11 residues. The CDR3 spells CASRAGTEAFF. CDR3 in DNA: TGTGCCAGCAGGGCCGGGACTGAAGCTTTCTTT.

V is TRBV5-1 and J is TRBJ2-7; the D gene is possibly TRBD1 (6 bases). V lost 4 bases and J 7 bases, leaving 12 bases between the germline ends. The CDR3 has 12 residues. Looked up from germline, CDR1 is SGHRS and CDR2 is YFSETQ. In DNA form, the CDR3 reads TGCGCCAGCAGCCTAGAAACAGGGGAGCAGTACTTC. It yields the protein CASSLETGEQYF.

Regarding this clone: Distinct nucleotide sequences in the sample also encode this CDR3. This chain connects TRBV5-1 to TRBJ1-2; 8 bases are a match to TRBD1. CDR1 is SGHRS, CDR2 YFSETQ, per germline. The CDR3 length is 13 residues. The J segment lost 5 bases and the V segment lost 3 bases, leaving 3 bases of the junction unmatched. The CDR3 DNA is TGCGCCAGCAGCTCTCAGGGGGCGTATGGCTACACCTTC. Its protein product is CASSSQGAYGYTF.

The chain links TRBV3-1 (or the pseudogene TRBV3-2) to TRBJ1-3; D is unclear. CDR1 and CDR2 (germline): LGHDT, YNNKEL (reference sequence). Deletions cut 1 base from V and 4 bases from J, with 11 bases between. The CDR3 is 15 residues long. The CDR3 loop reads CASSQVLSGGNTIYF. The CDR3 DNA reads as TGTGCCAGCAGCCAAGTGTTAAGCGGCGGAAACACCATATATTTT.

CDR3 bases: TGTGCCAGCTCACCGACAGGGCCTGGAAACACCATATATTTT. This codes for CASSPTGPGNTIYF. The chain is built from TRBV18 and TRBJ1-3, with TRBD1 matching over 7 bases. This CDR3 spans 14 amino acids. The V segment lost 3 bases and the J segment 2 bases; nucleotides outside the gene matches: 1. Germline V gives CDR1 KGHSH, CDR2 LQKENI.

This chain links TRBV6-5 with TRBJ1-1; TRBD1 might be the D (5 bases). V was pared by 2 bases and J by 3 bases, with 7 bases between. From germline, CDR1 is MNHEY and CDR2 SVGAGI. This CDR3 is built from 13 residues. The DNA of the CDR3 is TGTGCCAGCAGTTACGGGGGGGACACTGAAGCTTTCTTT. Its protein product is CASSYGGDTEAFF.

The chain employs TRBV29-1 and TRBJ1-1; TRBD1 agrees at 8 bases. Germline V gives CDR1 SQVTM, CDR2 ANQGSEA. The junction had 6 bases not matched to a gene; V was cut back by 6 bases and J by 0 bases. CDR3 length: 14 amino acids. For the CDR3, the DNA is TGCAGCGTGGGCGACAGGGGCATGAACACTGAAGCTTTCTTT. It specifies CSVGDRGMNTEAFF.

V is TRBV2 and J is TRBJ1-6, with TRBD1 as a possible D gene (5 bases). CDR3 length equals 15 residues. Trimming took off 1 base at V and 6 bases at J, with 10 bases between the two ends. CDR1 and CDR2 (germline): SNHLY, FYNNEI. Here the CDR3 reads CASSEGQGGNSPLHF. CDR3 coding DNA: TGTGCCAGCAGTGAAGGTCAGGGAGGTAATTCACCCCTCCACTTT.

This clone occurred once. This chain links TRBV6-5 with TRBJ1-5; D is undetermined. Germline V gives CDR1 MNHEY, CDR2 SVGAGI. The CDR3 spans 13 residues. V was cut by 5 bases and J by 7 bases, with 12 bases left in between. The CDR3 loop is CASSPTEHQPQHF. Written as DNA, the CDR3 is TGTGCCAGCAGTCCGACGGAGCACCAGCCCCAGCATTTT.